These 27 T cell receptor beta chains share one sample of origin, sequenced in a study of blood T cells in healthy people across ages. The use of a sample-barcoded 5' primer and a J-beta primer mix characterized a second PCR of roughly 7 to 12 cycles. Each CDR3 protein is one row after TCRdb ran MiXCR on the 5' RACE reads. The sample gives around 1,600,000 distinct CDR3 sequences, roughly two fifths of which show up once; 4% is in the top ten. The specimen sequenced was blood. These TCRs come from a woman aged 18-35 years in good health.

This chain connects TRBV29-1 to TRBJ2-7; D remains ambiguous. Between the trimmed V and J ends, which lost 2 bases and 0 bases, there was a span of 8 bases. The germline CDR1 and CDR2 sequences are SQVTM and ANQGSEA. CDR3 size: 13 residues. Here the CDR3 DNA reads TGCAGCGTTGAATCCAGGAGCTCCTACGAGCAGTACTTC. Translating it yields CSVESRSSYEQYF.

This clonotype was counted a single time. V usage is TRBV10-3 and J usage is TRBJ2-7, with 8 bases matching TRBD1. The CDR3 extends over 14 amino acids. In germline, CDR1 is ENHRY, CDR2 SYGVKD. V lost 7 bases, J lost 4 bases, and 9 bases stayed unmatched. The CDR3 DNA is TGTGCCATCACACCGACGACAGGGGTGTACGAGCAGTACTTC. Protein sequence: CAITPTTGVYEQYF.

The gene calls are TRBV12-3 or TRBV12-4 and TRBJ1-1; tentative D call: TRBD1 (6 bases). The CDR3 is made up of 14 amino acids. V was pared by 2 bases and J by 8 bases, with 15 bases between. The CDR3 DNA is TGTGCCAGCAGTTTAAGGGGGGCTCTTTCGGAAGCTTTCTTT. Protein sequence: CASSLRGALSEAFF.

CDR3 sequence: CASSLNRGLCTF. In DNA form, the CDR3 reads TGTGCCAGCAGTCTAAACCGGGGACTCTGCACCTTC. The J gene is TRBJ1-2, the V gene TRBV12-3 or TRBV12-4, with D tentatively TRBD1 (5 bases). Trimming removed 5 bases at V and 13 bases at J, with 17 bases between. CDR3 length: 12 amino acids.

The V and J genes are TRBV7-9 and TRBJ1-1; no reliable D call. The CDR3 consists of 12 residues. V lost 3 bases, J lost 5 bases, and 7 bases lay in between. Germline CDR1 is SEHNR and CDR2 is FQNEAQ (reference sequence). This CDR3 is CASSFDWTEAFF. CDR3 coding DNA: TGTGCCAGCAGCTTTGATTGGACTGAAGCTTTCTTT.

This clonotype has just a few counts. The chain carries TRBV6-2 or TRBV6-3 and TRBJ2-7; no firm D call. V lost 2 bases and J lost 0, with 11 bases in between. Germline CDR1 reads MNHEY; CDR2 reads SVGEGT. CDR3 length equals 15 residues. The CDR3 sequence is CASSYGQPSSYEQYF. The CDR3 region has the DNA TGTGCCAGCAGTTACGGTCAGCCCAGCTCCTACGAGCAGTACTTC.

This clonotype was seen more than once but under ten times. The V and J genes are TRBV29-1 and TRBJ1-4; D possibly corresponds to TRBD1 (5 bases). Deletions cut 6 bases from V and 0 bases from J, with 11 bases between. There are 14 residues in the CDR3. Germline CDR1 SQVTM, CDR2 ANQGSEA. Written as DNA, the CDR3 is TGCAGCGTGCTGACAGTTTCAACTAATGAAAAACTGTTTTTT. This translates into CSVLTVSTNEKLFF.

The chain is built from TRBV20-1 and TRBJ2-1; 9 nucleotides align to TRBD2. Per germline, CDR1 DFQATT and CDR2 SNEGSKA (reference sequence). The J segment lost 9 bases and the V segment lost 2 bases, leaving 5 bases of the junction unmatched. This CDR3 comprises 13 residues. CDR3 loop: CSARRREGTEQFF. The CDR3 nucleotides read TGCAGTGCTAGACGGCGGGAGGGAACTGAGCAGTTCTTC.

CDR3 sequence: CASSQEASGLYNEQFF. CDR3 bases: TGCGCCAGCAGCCAAGAAGCTAGCGGCCTTTACAATGAGCAGTTCTTC. The chain carries TRBV4-3 and TRBJ2-1; 7 bases are a match to TRBD2. Germline trimming cut 0 bases from V and 4 bases from J; bases unmatched to any gene: 6. This CDR3 comprises 16 residues. Germline V gene sequence: CDR1 LGHNA, CDR2 YSLEER.

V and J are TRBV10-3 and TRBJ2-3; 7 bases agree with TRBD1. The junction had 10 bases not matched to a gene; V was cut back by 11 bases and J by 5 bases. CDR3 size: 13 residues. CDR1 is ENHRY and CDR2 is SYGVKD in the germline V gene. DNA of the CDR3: TGTGCCTCGCGACAGGGCGAGGGAGATACGCAGTATTTT. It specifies CASRQGEGDTQYF.

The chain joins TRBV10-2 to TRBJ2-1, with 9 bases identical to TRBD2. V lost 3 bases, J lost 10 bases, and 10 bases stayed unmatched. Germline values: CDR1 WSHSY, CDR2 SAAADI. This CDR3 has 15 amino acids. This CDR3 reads CASSDPGLAGGEQFF. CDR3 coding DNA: TGCGCCAGCAGTGACCCGGGACTAGCCGGCGGGGAGCAGTTCTTC.

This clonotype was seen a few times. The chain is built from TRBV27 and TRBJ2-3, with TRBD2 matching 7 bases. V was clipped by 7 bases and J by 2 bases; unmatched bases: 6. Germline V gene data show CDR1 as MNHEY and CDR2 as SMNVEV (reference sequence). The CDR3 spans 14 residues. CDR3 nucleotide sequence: TGTGCCAGCAAGGCTAGCGGTTTCACAGATACGCAGTATTTT. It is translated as CASKASGFTDTQYF.

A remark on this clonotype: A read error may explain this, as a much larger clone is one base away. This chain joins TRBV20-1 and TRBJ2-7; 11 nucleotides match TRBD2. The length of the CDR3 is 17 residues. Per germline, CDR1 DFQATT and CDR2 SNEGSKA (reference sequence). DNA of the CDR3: TGCAGTTCTAGAGCATATAGCGGGAGGGCCTCCCTCGATGAGCAGTACTTC. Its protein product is CSSRAYSGRASLDEQYF.

The CDR3 is CASAGTANYGYTF. The CDR3 bases are TGTGCCAGCGCCGGGACAGCAAACTATGGCTACACCTTC. The rearrangement joins TRBV6-5 to TRBJ1-2, with TRBD1 matching 7 bases. Germline V gives CDR1 MNHEY, CDR2 SVGAGI. The CDR3 has 13 residues. With 8 bases clipped from V and 2 bases from J, the junction kept 5 bases outside the gene matches.

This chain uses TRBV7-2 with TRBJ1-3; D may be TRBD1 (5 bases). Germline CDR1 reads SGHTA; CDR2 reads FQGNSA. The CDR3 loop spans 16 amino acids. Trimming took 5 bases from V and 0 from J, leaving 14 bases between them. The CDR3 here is CASSGGGRISGNTIYF. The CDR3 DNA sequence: TGTGCCAGCAGCGGGGGAGGGCGGATCTCTGGAAACACCATATATTTT.

The CDR3: CASSYGGTGGYTF. In nucleotides, the CDR3 is TGTGCCAGCAGTTATGGCGGGACAGGTGGCTACACCTTC. V usage is TRBV6-5 and J usage is TRBJ1-2, with TRBD1 matching 8 bases. CDR3 length equals 13 residues. Trimming took 3 bases from V and 7 from J; bases not matched to a gene: 4. From germline, CDR1 is MNHEY and CDR2 SVGAGI.

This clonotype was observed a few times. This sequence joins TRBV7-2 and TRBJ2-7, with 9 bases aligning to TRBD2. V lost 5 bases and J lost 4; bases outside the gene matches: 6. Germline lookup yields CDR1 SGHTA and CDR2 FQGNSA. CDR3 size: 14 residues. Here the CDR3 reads CASSPLSGGYEQYF. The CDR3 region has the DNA TGTGCCAGCAGCCCACTTAGCGGGGGTTACGAGCAGTACTTC.

The CDR3 DNA reads as TGTGCCAGCAGCGTGAGTAGCGGGGGAGATACGCAGTATTTT. It encodes CASSVSSGGDTQYF. The genes are TRBV9 and TRBJ2-3, with TRBD2 identical over 9 bases. J lost 5 bases, V lost 2 bases, and 3 bases had no gene match. CDR1 and CDR2 from the germline V gene are SGDLS and YYNGEE. This CDR3 is built from 14 residues.

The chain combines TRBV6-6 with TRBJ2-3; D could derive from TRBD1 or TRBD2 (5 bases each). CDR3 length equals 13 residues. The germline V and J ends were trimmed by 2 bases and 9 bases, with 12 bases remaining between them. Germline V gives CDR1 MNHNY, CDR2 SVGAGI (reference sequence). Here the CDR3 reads CASSYAPRDTQYF. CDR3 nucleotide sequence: TGTGCCAGCAGTTACGCCCCCAGGGACACGCAGTATTTT.

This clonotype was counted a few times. CDR3 nucleotides: TGTGCCAGCAGTCAGGACAGGGGGCGGTCCGGGGAGCTGTTTTTT. The encoded protein is CASSQDRGRSGELFF. The chain combines TRBV6-5 with TRBJ2-2, with 11 bases fitting TRBD1. Trimming took 5 bases from V and 6 from J; bases not matched to a gene: 5. This CDR3 region has 15 residues. The V gene's germline CDR1 is MNHEY and CDR2 SVGAGI.

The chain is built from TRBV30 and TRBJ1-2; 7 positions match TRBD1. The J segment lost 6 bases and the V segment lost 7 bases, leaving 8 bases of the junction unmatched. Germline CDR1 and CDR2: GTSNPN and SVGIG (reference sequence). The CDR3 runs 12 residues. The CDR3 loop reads CAYRDSGDGYTF. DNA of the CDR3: TGTGCCTACCGGGACAGTGGGGATGGCTACACCTTC. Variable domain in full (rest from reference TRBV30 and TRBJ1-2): SQTIHQWPATLVQPVGSPLSLECTVEGTSNPNLYWYRQAAGRGLQLLFYSVGIGQISSEVPQNLSASRPQDRQFILSSKKLLLSDSGFYLCAYRDSGDGYTFGSGTRLTVV.

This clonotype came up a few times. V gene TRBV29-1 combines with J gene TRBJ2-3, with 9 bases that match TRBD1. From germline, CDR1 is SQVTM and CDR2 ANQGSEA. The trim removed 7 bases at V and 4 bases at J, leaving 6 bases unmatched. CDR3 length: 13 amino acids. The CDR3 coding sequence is TGCAGCGAAGTCCGACAGGGGGCAGATACGCAGTATTTT. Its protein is CSEVRQGADTQYF.

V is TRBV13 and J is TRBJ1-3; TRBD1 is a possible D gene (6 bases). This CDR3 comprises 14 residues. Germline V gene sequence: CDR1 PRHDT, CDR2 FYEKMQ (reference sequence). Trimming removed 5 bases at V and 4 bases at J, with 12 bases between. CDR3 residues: CASSLPGQGNTIYF. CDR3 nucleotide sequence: TGTGCCAGCAGCCTGCCGGGACAAGGAAACACCATATATTTT.

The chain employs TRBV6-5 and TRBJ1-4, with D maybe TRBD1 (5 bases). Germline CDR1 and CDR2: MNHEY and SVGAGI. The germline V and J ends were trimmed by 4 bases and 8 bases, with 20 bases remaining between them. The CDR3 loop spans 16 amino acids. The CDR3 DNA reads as TGTGCCAGCAGTTCTGACAGCTTCTCAGCAGGGGAAAAACTGTTTTTT. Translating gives CASSSDSFSAGEKLFF.

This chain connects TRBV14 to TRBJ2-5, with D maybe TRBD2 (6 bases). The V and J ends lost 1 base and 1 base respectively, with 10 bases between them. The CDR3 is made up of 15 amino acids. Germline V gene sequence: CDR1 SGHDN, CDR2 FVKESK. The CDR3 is CASSQARLGQETQYF. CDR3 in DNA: TGTGCCAGCAGCCAAGCGCGACTAGGCCAAGAGACCCAGTACTTC.

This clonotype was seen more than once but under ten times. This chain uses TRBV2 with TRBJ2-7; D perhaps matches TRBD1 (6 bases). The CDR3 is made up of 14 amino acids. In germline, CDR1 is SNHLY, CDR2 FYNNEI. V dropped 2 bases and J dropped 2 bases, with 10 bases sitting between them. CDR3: CASSERGRAYEQYF. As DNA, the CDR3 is TGTGCCAGCAGTGAAAGGGGGAGAGCCTACGAGCAGTACTTC.

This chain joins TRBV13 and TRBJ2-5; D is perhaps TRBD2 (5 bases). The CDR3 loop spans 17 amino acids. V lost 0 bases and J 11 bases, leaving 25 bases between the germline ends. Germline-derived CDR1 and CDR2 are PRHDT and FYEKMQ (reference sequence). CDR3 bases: TGTGCCAGCAGCTTAGGCCAAGGAGAATGGACTGGAAATGAGCAGTACTTC. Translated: CASSLGQGEWTGNEQYF.